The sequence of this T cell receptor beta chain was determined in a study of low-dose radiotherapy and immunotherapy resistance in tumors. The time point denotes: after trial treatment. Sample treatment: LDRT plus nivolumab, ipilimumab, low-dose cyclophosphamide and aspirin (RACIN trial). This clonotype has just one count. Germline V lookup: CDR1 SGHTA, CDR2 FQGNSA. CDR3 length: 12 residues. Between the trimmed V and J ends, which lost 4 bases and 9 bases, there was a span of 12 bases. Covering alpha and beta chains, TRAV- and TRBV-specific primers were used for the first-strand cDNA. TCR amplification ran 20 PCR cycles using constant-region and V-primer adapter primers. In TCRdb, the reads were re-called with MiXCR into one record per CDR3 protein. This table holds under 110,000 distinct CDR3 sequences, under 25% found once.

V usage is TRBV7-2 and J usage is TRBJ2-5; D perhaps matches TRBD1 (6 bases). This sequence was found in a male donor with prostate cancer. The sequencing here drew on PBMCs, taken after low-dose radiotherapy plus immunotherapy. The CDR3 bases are TGTGCCAGCAGCTCCCCGGACAGAGCCCAGTACTTC. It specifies CASSSPDRAQYF.